This T cell receptor beta chain stems from a study of a mutant IDH1 vaccine in newly diagnosed glioma. Study background: Of treated patients, approximately 60% were men and 37.5% women, averaging 40.4 years. Most patients had radiochemotherapy with temozolomide before enrollment; others had one alone.

Study-level points and caveats: There were vaccine-induced immune responses in about 92% of the patients.

Described time point: baseline, week 1 (first vaccination visit). Documented treatment: pre-vaccination baseline after standard-of-care therapy. Trimming removed 10 bases from V and 8 bases from J; junction bases left unmatched: 10. CDR3 length equals 12 residues. Germline V lookup: CDR1 MGHDK, CDR2 SYGVNS. TCRdb's copy holds only in-frame clones and misses some; the assay was immunoSEQ multiplex PCR. The sample lists about 63,000 clones, around four fifths occurring once. Notes on this clone: Antigen specificity is unknown.

The TCR comes from a woman aged 18-29 years with glioma. Some clones in this sample may be carry-over from other donors' samples. The sequences come from peripheral blood mononuclear cells (PBMCs), collected from a glioma patient treated with radiotherapy, temozolomide or both. The chain joins TRBV25-1 to TRBJ1-2, with TRBD1 matching over 7 bases. The CDR3: CAIESHRGGYTF. The DNA for the CDR3 is TGTGCCATCGAGAGTCACAGGGGAGGCTACACCTTC.